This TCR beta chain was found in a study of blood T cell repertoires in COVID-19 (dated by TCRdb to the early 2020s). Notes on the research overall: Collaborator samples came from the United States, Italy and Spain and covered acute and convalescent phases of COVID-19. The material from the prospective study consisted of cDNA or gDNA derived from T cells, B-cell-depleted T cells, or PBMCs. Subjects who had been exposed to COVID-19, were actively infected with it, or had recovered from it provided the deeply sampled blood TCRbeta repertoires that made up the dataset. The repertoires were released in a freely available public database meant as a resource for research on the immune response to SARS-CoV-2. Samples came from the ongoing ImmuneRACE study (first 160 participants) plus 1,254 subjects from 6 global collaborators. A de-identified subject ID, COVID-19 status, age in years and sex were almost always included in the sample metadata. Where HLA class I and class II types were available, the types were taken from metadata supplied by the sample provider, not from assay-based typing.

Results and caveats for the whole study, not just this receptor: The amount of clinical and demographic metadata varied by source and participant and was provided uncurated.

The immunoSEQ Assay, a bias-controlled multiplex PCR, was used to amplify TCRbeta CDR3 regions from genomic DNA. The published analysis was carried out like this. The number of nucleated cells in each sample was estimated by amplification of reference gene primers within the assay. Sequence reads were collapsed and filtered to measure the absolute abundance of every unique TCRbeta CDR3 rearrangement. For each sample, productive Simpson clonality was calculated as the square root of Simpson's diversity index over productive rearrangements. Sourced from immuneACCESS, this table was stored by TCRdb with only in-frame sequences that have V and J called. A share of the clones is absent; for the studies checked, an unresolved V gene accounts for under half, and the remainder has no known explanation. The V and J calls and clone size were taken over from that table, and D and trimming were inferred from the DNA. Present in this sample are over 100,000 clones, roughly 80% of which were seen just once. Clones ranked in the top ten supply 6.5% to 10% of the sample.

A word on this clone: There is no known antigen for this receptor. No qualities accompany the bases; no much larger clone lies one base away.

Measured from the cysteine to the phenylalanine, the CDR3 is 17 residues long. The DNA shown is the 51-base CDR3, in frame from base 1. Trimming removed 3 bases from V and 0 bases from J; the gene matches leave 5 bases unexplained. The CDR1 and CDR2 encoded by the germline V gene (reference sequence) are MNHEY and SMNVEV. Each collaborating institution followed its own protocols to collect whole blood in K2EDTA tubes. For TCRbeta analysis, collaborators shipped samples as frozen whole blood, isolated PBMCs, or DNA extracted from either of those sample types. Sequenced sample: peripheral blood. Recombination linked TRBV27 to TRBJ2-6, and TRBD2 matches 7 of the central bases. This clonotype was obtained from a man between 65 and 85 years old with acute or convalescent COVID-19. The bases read TGTGCCAGCAGTTTTGCTAGCGGTTCCTCTGGGGCCAACGTCCTGACTTTC. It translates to CASSFASGSSGANVLTF.